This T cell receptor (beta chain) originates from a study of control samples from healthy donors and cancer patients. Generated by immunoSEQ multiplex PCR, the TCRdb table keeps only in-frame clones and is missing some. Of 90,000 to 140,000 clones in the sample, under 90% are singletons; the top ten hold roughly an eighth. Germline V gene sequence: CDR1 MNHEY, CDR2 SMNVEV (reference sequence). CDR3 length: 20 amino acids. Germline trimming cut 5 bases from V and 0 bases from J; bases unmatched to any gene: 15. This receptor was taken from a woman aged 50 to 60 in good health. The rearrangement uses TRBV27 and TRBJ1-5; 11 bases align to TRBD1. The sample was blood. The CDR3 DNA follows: TGTGCCAGCAGTCCCGCTCCCCGGACAGGGGGCAGGGGTAGCAATCAGCCCCAGCATTTT. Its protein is CASSPAPRTGGRGSNQPQHF.